The rows below give T cell receptor beta chains drawn from one sample of a study of blood T cell repertoires in COVID-19. Clones were sequenced by immunoSEQ multiplex PCR, and TCRdb holds only the in-frame ones, with some missing. The sample comprises under 500,000 clones, about 85% of which are singletons, and about 2% rests with the top ten. The sample taken for sequencing was PBMCs or T cells enriched from blood (not recorded which). Receptors were obtained from a woman between 18 and 29 years old with acute COVID-19. CDR3s include the opening cysteine and the closing phenylalanine or tryptophan. D genes are given only for firm matches. Not every row has a clone size; where given, it reads once, few, many or a size class.

-	TRBV3-1/TRBV3-2	TRBD1	TRBJ2-7	TGTGCCAGCAGACGGACAGGGAACTCCTACGAGCAGTACTTC	CASRRTGNSYEQYF
-	TRBV5-4	-	TRBJ1-5	TGTGCCAGCAGCTTGGGGGGGCCTGGGAGCAATCAGCCCCAGCATTTT	CASSLGGPGSNQPQHF
-	TRBV18	-	TRBJ2-6	TGTGCCAGCTCACCTAGCGGCCTCTCTGGGGCCAACGTCCTGACTTTC	CASSPSGLSGANVLTF
few	TRBV27	-	TRBJ2-1	TGTGCCAGCAGTTTATTCCCTAGCTCCTACAATGAGCAGTTCTTC	CASSLFPSSYNEQFF
-	TRBV14	-	TRBJ1-2	TGTGCCAGCAGCCAAGATGACGCCGAGGGGTTTTGGGGGAGGAGGATCTATGGCTACACCTTC	CASSQDDAEGFWGRRIYGYTF
-	TRBV14	TRBD2	TRBJ2-1	TGTGCCAGCAGCCAAGATCTAATCCTAGCGGGGAAATGGGGCAATGAGCAGTTCTTC	CASSQDLILAGKWGNEQFF
-	TRBV9	TRBD2	TRBJ2-1	TGTGCCAGCAGCGTAGAAGGGACTAGAGGATTATACAATGAGCAGTTCTTC	CASSVEGTRGLYNEQFF
-	TRBV10-3	-	TRBJ1-1	TGTGCCATCAGTGAGTACGGGGAGTCGAACACTGAAGCTTTCTTT	CAISEYGESNTEAFF
-	TRBV5-4	-	TRBJ1-3	TGTGCCAGCAGCTTGGATCGCAGCTCTGGAAACACCATATATTTT	CASSLDRSSGNTIYF
-	TRBV25-1	-	TRBJ1-5	TGTGCCAGCAGTTTGGGAGGGGTGGGACAGCCCCAGCATTTT	CASSLGGVGQPQHF
-	TRBV18	-	TRBJ1-5	TGTGCCAGCTCCCTGCCGGGGGGGGTAAACGTCCAGCCCCAGCATTTT	CASSLPGGVNVQPQHF
-	TRBV6-4	TRBD2	TRBJ2-1	TGTGCCAGCAGTGCCCCCAGCGGGGGACGTGGGGGTGAGCAGTTCTTC	CASSAPSGGRGGEQFF
-	TRBV7-9	TRBD2	TRBJ2-5	TGTGCCAGCAGCTTATTTCCGCGGGGGGCAGAGACCCAGTACTTC	CASSLFPRGAETQYF
-	TRBV29-1	TRBD2	TRBJ2-5	TGCAGCGTCACCCCCCCGGGGATGCGGGGGGTGGGCCAGTACTTC	CSVTPPGMRGVGQYF
-	TRBV19	-	TRBJ1-3	TGTGCCACTAACAGCCGGGACAATGGAAACACCATATATTTT	CATNSRDNGNTIYF
-	TRBV4-3	-	TRBJ2-7	TGCGCCAGCAGCCCGAATCAGGGGTCCTACGAGCAGTACTTC	CASSPNQGSYEQYF
-	TRBV4-2	TRBD1	TRBJ1-5	TGTGCCAGCAGCCAAGACATCAGGGGGCGCGAGCAGCCCCAGCATTTT	CASSQDIRGREQPQHF
-	TRBV2	TRBD1	TRBJ1-6	TGTGCCAGCAGTGGACAGGGTTTGAATTCACCCCTCCACTTT	CASSGQGLNSPLHF
-	TRBV28	-	TRBJ2-3	TGTGCCAGCAGTTTTGTGGCGGCAGCAGATACGCAGTATTTT	CASSFVAAADTQYF
-	TRBV7-7	TRBD2	TRBJ2-3	TGTGCTAGCAGCATGACTAGCGGGGGGGCGGATACGCAGTATTTT	CASSMTSGGADTQYF
-	TRBV3-1/TRBV3-2	-	TRBJ1-6	TGTGCCAGCAGCCCTGAGGGGGATAATTCACCCCTCCACTTT	CASSPEGDNSPLHF
-	TRBV14	-	TRBJ2-3	TGTGCCAGCAGCCAACTCCCTTCTAGGTACACAGATACGCAGTATTTT	CASSQLPSRYTDTQYF
-	TRBV7-2	TRBD2	TRBJ2-5	TGTGCCAGCAGCTCCCCGAAGACTAGCGGGGGGGAAGAGACCCAGTACTTC	CASSSPKTSGGEETQYF
-	TRBV5-3	TRBD1	TRBJ2-3	TGTGCCAGAAGCCCGAGACAGGGGGCTGCAGATACGCAGTATTTT	CARSPRQGAADTQYF
-	TRBV10-1	TRBD1	TRBJ2-7	TGCGCCAGCAGTGGGAGCAGGGGGCCCTACGAGCAGTACTTC	CASSGSRGPYEQYF
-	TRBV24-1	-	TRBJ1-2	TGTGCCACCAGTGATTCCCAGGTTTACGGCTACACCTTC	CATSDSQVYGYTF
-	TRBV30	TRBD1	TRBJ1-2	TGTGCCTGGGCCAAAACAGGGGATGGCTACACCTTC	CAWAKTGDGYTF
-	TRBV30	TRBD2	TRBJ2-1	TGTGCCTGGAGTGTAGGGGGGACTAGCGGGACAAAAAACAATGAGCAGTTCTTC	CAWSVGGTSGTKNNEQFF
-	TRBV19	-	TRBJ2-7	TGTGCCAGTAGTATCCAGGGCTACGAGCAGTACTTC	CASSIQGYEQYF
-	TRBV30	TRBD1	TRBJ1-2	TGTGCCTGCGAAAATCGGGACAGGGTCTATGGCTACACCTTC	CACENRDRVYGYTF
-	TRBV24-1	TRBD1	TRBJ1-4	TGTGCCACCAGCGGGACAGAAAATGAAAAACTGTTTTTT	CATSGTENEKLFF
-	TRBV28	-	TRBJ2-5	TGTGCCAGCAGACCCCGGGGAGGTAGGACGGCGACCCAGTACTTC	CASRPRGGRTATQYF
-	TRBV28	TRBD1	TRBJ1-5	TGTGCCAGCAGATTGGGACAGGGCCATCAGCCCCAGCATTTT	CASRLGQGHQPQHF
-	TRBV2	-	TRBJ1-2	TGTGCCAGCAGTGAAGACAGGAACTATGGCTACACCTTC	CASSEDRNYGYTF
-	TRBV7-9	TRBD1	TRBJ1-1	TGTGCCAGCAGCCCGCGACAGGGTTTCGTGAACACTGAAGCTTTCTTT	CASSPRQGFVNTEAFF
-	TRBV12-5	-	TRBJ1-1	TGTGCTAGTGGTTGGAGGGGCGAGTCTGAAGCTTTCTTT	CASGWRGESEAFF
few	TRBV6-5	-	TRBJ1-1	TGTGCCAGCAGTTACTGGAGGAACACTGAAGCTTTCTTT	CASSYWRNTEAFF
-	TRBV9	-	TRBJ2-1	TGTGCCAGCAGCGTAGGCACTCTATACAATGAGCAGTTCTTC	CASSVGTLYNEQFF
-	TRBV6-1	TRBD1	TRBJ1-2	TGTGCCAGCAGTGACGGGGGGGACAGATTTGCCGGCTACACCTTC	CASSDGGDRFAGYTF